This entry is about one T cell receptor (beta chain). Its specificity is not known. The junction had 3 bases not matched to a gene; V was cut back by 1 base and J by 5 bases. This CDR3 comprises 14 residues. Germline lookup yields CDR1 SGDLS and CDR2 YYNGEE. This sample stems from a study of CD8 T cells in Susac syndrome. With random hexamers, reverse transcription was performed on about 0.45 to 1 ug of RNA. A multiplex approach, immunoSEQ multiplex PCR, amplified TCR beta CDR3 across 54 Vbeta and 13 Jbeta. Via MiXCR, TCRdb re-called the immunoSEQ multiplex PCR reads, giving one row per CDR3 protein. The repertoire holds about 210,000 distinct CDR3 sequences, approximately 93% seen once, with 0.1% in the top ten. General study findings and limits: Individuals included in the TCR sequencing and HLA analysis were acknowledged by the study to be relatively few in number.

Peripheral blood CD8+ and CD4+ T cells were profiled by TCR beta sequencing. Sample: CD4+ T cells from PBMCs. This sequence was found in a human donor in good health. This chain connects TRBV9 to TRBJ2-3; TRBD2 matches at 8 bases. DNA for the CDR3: TGTGCCAGCAGCGTACGGGGGGGCATAGATACGCAGTATTTT. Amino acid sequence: CASSVRGGIDTQYF.